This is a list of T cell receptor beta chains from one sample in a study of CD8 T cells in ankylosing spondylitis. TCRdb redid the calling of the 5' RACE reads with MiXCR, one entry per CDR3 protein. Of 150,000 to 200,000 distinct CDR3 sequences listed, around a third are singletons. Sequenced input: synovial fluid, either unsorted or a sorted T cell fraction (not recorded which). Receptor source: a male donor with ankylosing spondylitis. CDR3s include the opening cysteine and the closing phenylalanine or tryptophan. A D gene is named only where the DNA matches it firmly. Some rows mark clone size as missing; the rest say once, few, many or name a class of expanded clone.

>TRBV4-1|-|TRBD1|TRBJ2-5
CASSQEGTVFLGETQYF
TGCGCCAGCAGCCAAGAAGGGACAGTTTTCTTGGGAGAGACCCAGTACTTC
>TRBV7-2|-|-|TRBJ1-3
CASSPRTVSGNTIYF
TGTGCCAGCAGCCCCCGGACAGTTTCTGGAAACACCATATATTTT
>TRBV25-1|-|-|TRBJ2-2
CASTSLGNTGELFF
TGTGCCAGCACGAGTTTAGGGAACACCGGGGAGCTGTTTTTT
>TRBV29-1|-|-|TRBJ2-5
CSVEWQIQETQYF
TGCAGCGTTGAGTGGCAGATCCAAGAGACCCAGTACTTC
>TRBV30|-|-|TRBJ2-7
CAWSHGTLGEQYF
TGTGCCTGGAGTCACGGGACCCTCGGCGAGCAGTACTTC
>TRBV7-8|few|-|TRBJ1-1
CASSWEHRVMNTEAFF
TGTGCCAGCAGCTGGGAACACAGGGTTATGAACACTGAAGCTTTCTTT
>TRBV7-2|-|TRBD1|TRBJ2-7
CASSLTGGDYEQYF
TGTGCCAGCAGCTTGACAGGGGGTGACTACGAGCAGTACTTC
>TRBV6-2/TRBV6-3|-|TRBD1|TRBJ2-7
CASSRPGTVSYEQYF
TGTGCCAGCAGCCGGCCCGGGACAGTGTCCTACGAGCAGTACTTC
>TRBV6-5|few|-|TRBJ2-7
CASSPTFSRAYEQYF
TGTGCCAGCAGCCCCACTTTTAGCAGGGCCTACGAGCAGTACTTC
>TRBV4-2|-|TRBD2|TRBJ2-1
CASSPSGGANEQFF
TGTGCCAGCAGCCCTAGCGGGGGGGCCAATGAGCAGTTCTTC
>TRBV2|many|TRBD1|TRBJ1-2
CASSEGRQGRIFYGYTF
TGTGCCAGCAGTGAAGGCCGACAGGGGAGGATATTCTATGGCTACACCTTC
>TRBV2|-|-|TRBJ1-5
CASRRGEGNQPQHF
TGTGCCAGCAGGAGGGGAGAAGGCAATCAGCCCCAGCATTTT
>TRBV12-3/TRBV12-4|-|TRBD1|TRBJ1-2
CASSLTSGGGYGYTF
TGTGCCAGCAGTTTAACTTCAGGGGGGGGCTATGGCTACACCTTC
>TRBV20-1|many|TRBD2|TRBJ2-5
CSASPSGRETQYF
TGCAGTGCTAGTCCTAGCGGGAGAGAGACCCAGTACTTC
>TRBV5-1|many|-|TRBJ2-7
CASSPDSASYEQYF
TGCGCCAGCAGCCCGGACTCAGCCTCCTACGAGCAGTACTTC
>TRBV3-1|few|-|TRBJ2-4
CASSQEGSPKGIQYF
TGTGCCAGCAGCCAAGAGGGTTCCCCTAAGGGCATTCAGTACTTC
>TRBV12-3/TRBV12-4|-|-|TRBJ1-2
CASSLGHLITANYGYTF
TGTGCCAGCAGTTTAGGGCACCTTATTACAGCTAACTATGGCTACACCTTC
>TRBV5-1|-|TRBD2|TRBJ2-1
CASSLLQRGGNEQFF
TGCGCCAGCAGCTTGTTACAGCGGGGGGGCAATGAGCAGTTCTTC
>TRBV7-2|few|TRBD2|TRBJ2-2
CASSLALGTSGRKSTGELFF
TGTGCCAGCAGCTTAGCGTTGGGGACTAGCGGGAGAAAAAGCACCGGGGAGCTGTTTTTT
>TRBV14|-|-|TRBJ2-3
CASSLGRTATDTQYF
TGTGCCAGCAGCCTCGGCCGGACAGCCACAGATACGCAGTATTTT
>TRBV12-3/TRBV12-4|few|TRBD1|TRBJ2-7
CASSLGQKNYEQYF
TGTGCCAGCAGCCTGGGACAGAAGAACTACGAGCAGTACTTC
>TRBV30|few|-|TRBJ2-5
CAWSEWGMGTETQYF
TGTGCCTGGAGTGAATGGGGAATGGGGACGGAGACCCAGTACTTC
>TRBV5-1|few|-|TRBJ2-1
CATGRLSYNEQFF
TGCGCCACCGGCAGACTTTCCTACAATGAGCAGTTCTTC
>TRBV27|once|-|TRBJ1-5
CASSYGDGNQPQHF
TGTGCCAGCAGTTACGGGGACGGCAATCAGCCCCAGCATTTT
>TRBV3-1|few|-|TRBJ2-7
CASSQQIPYEQYF
TGTGCCAGCAGTCAACAGATCCCCTACGAGCAGTACTTC
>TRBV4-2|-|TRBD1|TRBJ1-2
CASSPRDRGARLGGYTF
TGTGCCAGCAGCCCCCGGGACAGGGGGGCCCGATTGGGAGGCTACACCTTC
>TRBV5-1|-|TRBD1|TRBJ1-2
CASSLSGTGNYGYTF
TGCGCCAGCAGCTTATCCGGGACAGGGAACTATGGCTACACCTTC
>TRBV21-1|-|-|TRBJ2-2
CASTRQWVNTGELFF
TGTGCCAGCACCAGACAGTGGGTTAACACCGGGGAGCTGTTTTTT
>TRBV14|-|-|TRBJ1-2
CASSQGGAQYGYTF
TGTGCCAGCAGCCAAGGAGGGGCGCAGTATGGCTACACCTTC
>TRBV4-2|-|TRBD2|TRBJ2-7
CASSQEGGRGLYEQYF
TGTGCCAGCAGCCAAGAGGGCGGGAGAGGATTATACGAGCAGTACTTC
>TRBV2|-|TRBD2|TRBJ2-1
CASSVEREYDEQFF
TGTGCCAGCAGTGTCGAGCGGGAGTATGATGAGCAGTTCTTC
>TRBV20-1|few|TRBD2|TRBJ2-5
CSARKREKNQETQYF
TGCAGTGCTAGGAAGCGGGAGAAAAACCAAGAGACCCAGTACTTC
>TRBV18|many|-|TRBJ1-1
CASSPHPSEAFF
TGTGCCAGCTCACCACATCCAAGTGAAGCTTTCTTT
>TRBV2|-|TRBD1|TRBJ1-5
CASKPGQEFQPQHF
TGTGCCAGCAAGCCGGGACAGGAGTTTCAGCCCCAGCATTTT
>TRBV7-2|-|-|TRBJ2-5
CASSLGISAPRETQYF
TGTGCCAGCAGCTTAGGTATTAGCGCCCCGAGGGAGACCCAGTACTTC
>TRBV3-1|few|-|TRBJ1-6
CASSTRDKENSPLHF
TGTGCCAGCAGCACCCGGGACAAAGAAAATTCACCCCTCCACTTT
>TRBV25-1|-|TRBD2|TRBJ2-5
CASSRSGGDETQYF
TGTGCCAGCAGTCGATCGGGAGGGGACGAGACCCAGTACTTC
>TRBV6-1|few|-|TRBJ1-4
CASSLRGGNEKLFF
TGTGCCAGCAGCCTACGGGGGGGGAATGAAAAACTGTTTTTT
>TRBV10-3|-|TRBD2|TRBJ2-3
CAISPTSGTPGQYF
TGTGCCATCAGTCCAACTAGCGGGACCCCCGGGCAGTATTTT
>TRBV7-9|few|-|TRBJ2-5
CASSLAAGMETQYF
TGTGCCAGCAGCTTAGCAGCCGGGATGGAGACCCAGTACTTC
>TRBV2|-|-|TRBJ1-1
CASSENQGYTEAFF
TGTGCCAGCAGCGAGAACCAGGGTTACACTGAAGCTTTCTTT
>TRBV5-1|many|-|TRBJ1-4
CASSLRGQRRDEKLFF
TGCGCCAGCAGCTTGAGGGGACAACGGAGGGACGAAAAACTGTTTTTT
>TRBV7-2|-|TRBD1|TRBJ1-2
CASTMGQGGGYTF
TGTGCCAGCACCATGGGACAGGGCGGAGGCTACACCTTC
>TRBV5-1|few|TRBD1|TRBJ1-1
CASSQQGTEAFF
TGCGCCAGCAGCCAACAGGGGACTGAAGCTTTCTTT
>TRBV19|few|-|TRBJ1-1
CASIRDTPRAEAFF
TGTGCCAGTATCCGGGACACCCCTCGGGCTGAAGCTTTCTTT
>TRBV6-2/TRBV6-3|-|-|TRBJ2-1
CASSSGTDIDNEQFF
TGTGCCAGCAGTTCAGGGACTGATATTGACAATGAGCAGTTCTTC
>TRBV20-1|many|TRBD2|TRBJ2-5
CSARDQGLAGHPQETQYF
TGCAGTGCTAGAGATCAAGGACTAGCGGGACACCCTCAAGAGACCCAGTACTTC
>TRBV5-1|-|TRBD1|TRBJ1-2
CASSTLQGADGYTF
TGCGCCAGCAGCACCCTCCAGGGGGCGGATGGCTACACCTTC
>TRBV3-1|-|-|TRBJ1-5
CASSSQNGQPQHF
TGTGCCAGCAGCTCCCAAAATGGTCAGCCCCAGCATTTT
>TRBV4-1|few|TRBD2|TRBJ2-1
CASSQEASGGSYNEQFF
TGCGCCAGCAGCCAAGAGGCTAGCGGGGGCTCCTACAATGAGCAGTTCTTC